This TCR beta chain was recovered during a study of early T cells in non-severe SARS-CoV-2 infection. Study details: The input, bulk RNA from unsorted whole blood, was sequenced, and chains were unpaired. Study-level findings and limits: Anti-spike CD8 specificities were favored by VDJdb matching, whose results missed private and CD4 specificities.

As for this clonotype: Antigen: not known.

Attachment of unique molecular identifiers was made to individual cDNA molecules. TCRdb used MiXCR to reprocess the 5' RACE reads, holding one entry per CDR3 protein. Among approximately 110,000 distinct CDR3 sequences listed, 15% were seen once. CDR1 SGHKS and CDR2 YYEKEE come from the germline V gene (reference sequence). V was shortened by 4 bases and J by 6 bases, with 22 bases between the two germline ends. The CDR3 extends over 16 amino acids. The source is an adult who was a healthcare worker with PCR-confirmed SARS-CoV-2 infection or an uninfected control (not recorded which). Sequencing was done on a sample of whole blood. This sequence joins TRBV5-5 and TRBJ1-1; D possibly corresponds to TRBD1 (6 bases). The CDR3: CASSAYGGRGSAEAFF. Here the CDR3 DNA reads TGTGCCAGCAGCGCGTATGGCGGCAGGGGATCCGCTGAAGCTTTCTTT.